This T cell receptor (beta chain) was obtained from a study of CD8 T cells in Susac syndrome. This clonotype was detected once. Its antigen is as yet unknown. Those who served as multiple sclerosis controls were treatment-naive patients with stable or active relapsing-remitting disease. Germline lookup yields CDR1 LNHDA and CDR2 SQIVND (reference sequence). V gave up 5 bases and J gave up 4 bases, with 10 bases separating them. This CDR3 has 13 residues. Study-level points and caveats: Individuals included in the TCR sequencing and HLA analysis were acknowledged by the study to be relatively few in number.

Reverse transcription of about 0.45 to 1 ug RNA used random hexamers. By means of immunoSEQ multiplex PCR, TCR beta CDR3 spanning 54 Vbeta and 13 Jbeta underwent amplification. MiXCR was run by TCRdb on the immunoSEQ multiplex PCR reads, yielding one entry per CDR3 protein. The sample carries around 200,000 distinct CDR3 sequences, roughly 94% recorded once. V and J are TRBV19 and TRBJ2-3; the D is unclear. The sample comprised CD4+ T cells from PBMCs. The clonotype comes from a human donor with multiple sclerosis. The CDR3 DNA follows: TGTGCCAGTAGTGAGGCTTCCCCAGATACGCAGTATTTT. Its protein product is CASSEASPDTQYF.